The 7 T cell receptor beta chains below were found in one sample sequenced in a study of blood T cells in healthy people across ages. A sample-barcoded 5' primer and a J-beta primer mix were used in a second PCR of roughly 7 to 11 cycles. MiXCR, applied by TCRdb to the 5' RACE reads, yields one record per CDR3 protein. The sample has about 1.4 million distinct CDR3 sequences, 59% seen once. The sample taken for sequencing was blood. The source is a man aged 18 to 30 in good health.

The table lists this clonotype with a few counts. V gene TRBV27 combines with J gene TRBJ2-3, with D uncertain. Germline CDR1 reads MNHEY; CDR2 reads SMNVEV (reference sequence). The V end lost 4 bases, the J end lost 0 bases, and 17 bases lay between the germline ends. This CDR3 contains 17 residues. The CDR3 loop reads CASSSYTDSPSTDTQYF. In nucleotides, the CDR3 is TGTGCCAGCAGTTCATACACGGATTCCCCTAGCACAGATACGCAGTATTTT.

This clonotype was counted only a few times. The CDR3 protein is CASSLQQGGEQFF. The CDR3 DNA reads TGCGCCAGCAGTCTGCAACAGGGAGGCGAGCAGTTCTTC. The V gene is TRBV5-1, the J gene TRBJ2-1; D could derive from TRBD1 or TRBD2 (6 bases each). With 5 bases removed from V and 10 bases from J, the gap between germline ends came to 16 bases. The CDR3 extends over 13 amino acids. Germline CDR1 is SGHRS and CDR2 is YFSETQ.

This clonotype was seen once. The chain links TRBV2 to TRBJ1-2; D call uncertain. Trimming took off 8 bases at V and 0 bases at J, with 10 bases between the two ends. CDR1 is SNHLY, CDR2 FYNNEI, per germline. CDR3 size: 13 residues. In DNA form, the CDR3 reads TGTGCCAGCTTAATGGTGGCTAACTATGGCTACACCTTC. Translated: CASLMVANYGYTF.

V gene TRBV3-1 combines with J gene TRBJ1-6; D gene ambiguous. V lost 1 base and J lost 12, with 13 bases in between. The CDR3 spans 14 residues. Germline V lookup: CDR1 LGHDT, CDR2 YNNKEL (reference sequence). CDR3 in DNA: TGTGCCAGCAGCCAAGGTGATCCTGGGAGACCCCTCCACTTT. It is translated as CASSQGDPGRPLHF.

This clonotype showed up many times. The chain carries TRBV20-1 and TRBJ2-7; 8 bases align to TRBD2. Germline V lookup: CDR1 DFQATT, CDR2 SNEGSKA (reference sequence). The J segment lost 7 bases and the V segment lost 2 bases, leaving 13 bases of the junction unmatched. The CDR3 has 15 amino acids. The CDR3 DNA reads as TGCAGTGCTAGATCTGGGCGGGAGGAGGCTGGAGAGCAGTACTTC. Its protein product is CSARSGREEAGEQYF.

The CDR3 loop is CASSQDLGRTKMSTDTQYF. CDR3 DNA: TGCGCCAGCAGCCAAGACCTAGGACGGACTAAGATGAGCACAGATACGCAGTATTTT. The chain links TRBV4-3 to TRBJ2-3; perhaps TRBD2 as D (6 bases). The CDR3 covers 19 residues. Germline CDR1 is LGHNA and CDR2 is YSLEER. With 0 bases removed from V and 0 bases from J, the gap between germline ends came to 19 bases.

The V call is TRBV10-1, the J call TRBJ2-3; D assignment may be TRBD1 or TRBD2 (5 bases each). The CDR3 is made up of 16 amino acids. The germline V and J ends were trimmed by 0 bases and 1 base, with 11 bases remaining between them. Per germline, CDR1 WNHNN and CDR2 SYGVQD (reference sequence). The CDR3 nucleotides are TGCGCCAGCAGTGAGTCCGGCAGAGGGGGCACAGATACGCAGTATTTT. This gives the protein CASSESGRGGTDTQYF.